The sequence of this T cell receptor beta chain was determined in a study of shared clonotypes between healthy human individuals. General study results and limits: As a rule, naive subsets had a larger estimated richness than memory subsets. It was the non-shared clonotypes that had lower generation probabilities than clonotypes shared by all four donors.

Points on this clone: Its antigen is still unknown.

This CDR3 comprises 13 residues. Germline lookup yields CDR1 SGHRS and CDR2 YFSETQ. Trimming left V 2 bases short and J 3 bases short, with 9 bases between. Assay: immunoSEQ multiplex PCR; the TCRdb copy retains only in-frame clones and omits some. This sample carries about 870,000 clones, 80% to 95% of them seen once, and the ten largest clones take under 30%. CD45RO-negative cells were positively selected for CCR7, leaving out terminally differentiated effector memory CD45RA+ cells. Sequenced input: naive CD8+ T cells sorted from blood. This receptor was obtained from a man aged 30-40 years in good health. V usage is TRBV5-1 and J usage is TRBJ2-7; TRBD1 might be the D (5 bases). CDR3 sequence reads: CASSFDRLYEQYF. In nucleotides, the CDR3 is TGCGCCAGCAGCTTCGACAGACTCTACGAGCAGTACTTC.